This is a list of T cell receptor beta chains from one sample in a study of blood T cell repertoires in COVID-19. The method was immunoSEQ multiplex PCR; TCRdb's version includes in-frame clones alone and lacks a portion of them. Here the sample spans around 300,000 clones, roughly 90% being singletons. The sequenced material came from PBMCs or T cells enriched from blood (not recorded which). The receptors here all came from a woman aged 55 to 70 who had recovered from COVID-19. Both conserved end residues are part of each CDR3. The order of the fields is J gene, V gene, CDR3 protein.

j_call: TRBJ2-7
v_call: TRBV9
cdr3_aa: CASSVDQRGFYEQYF

j_call: TRBJ1-2
v_call: TRBV7-2
cdr3_aa: CASSLVPRGYTF

j_call: TRBJ2-3
v_call: TRBV29-1
cdr3_aa: CSVAEGAESDTQYF

j_call: TRBJ1-4
v_call: TRBV5-5
cdr3_aa: CASSRDRGLLKLFF

j_call: TRBJ2-1
v_call: TRBV9
cdr3_aa: CASSLLGSGGNEQFF

j_call: TRBJ1-5
v_call: TRBV18
cdr3_aa: CASSPPGFGQANQPQHF

j_call: TRBJ2-1
v_call: TRBV27
cdr3_aa: CASRPYPPGLAPASEQFF

j_call: TRBJ2-4
v_call: TRBV28
cdr3_aa: CASSATSGPLGNIQYF

j_call: TRBJ1-1
v_call: TRBV11-2
cdr3_aa: CASREPESHTEAFF

j_call: TRBJ1-5
v_call: TRBV28
cdr3_aa: CASVTGVGQPQHF

j_call: TRBJ1-2
v_call: TRBV29-1
cdr3_aa: CSVETPGANYGYTF

j_call: TRBJ2-1
v_call: TRBV3-1/TRBV3-2
cdr3_aa: CASSQDDWRQGLYNEQFF

j_call: TRBJ1-2
v_call: TRBV24-1
cdr3_aa: CATSKGVRGYGYTF

j_call: TRBJ1-1
v_call: TRBV30
cdr3_aa: CAWSTGWDTEAFF

j_call: TRBJ1-2
v_call: TRBV28
cdr3_aa: CASSFRVTRTEKANYGYTF

j_call: TRBJ1-1
v_call: TRBV5-4
cdr3_aa: CASSLGAGAMNTEAFF

j_call: TRBJ2-1
v_call: TRBV27
cdr3_aa: CASGQQRGQQFF

j_call: TRBJ2-5
v_call: TRBV30
cdr3_aa: CAWSSRGLAGETQYF

j_call: TRBJ1-6
v_call: TRBV18
cdr3_aa: CASSPPLRGRSPLHF

j_call: TRBJ2-5
v_call: TRBV10-3
cdr3_aa: CAISGSGLAGQETQYF

j_call: TRBJ2-1
v_call: TRBV9
cdr3_aa: CASSALGGSYNEQFF